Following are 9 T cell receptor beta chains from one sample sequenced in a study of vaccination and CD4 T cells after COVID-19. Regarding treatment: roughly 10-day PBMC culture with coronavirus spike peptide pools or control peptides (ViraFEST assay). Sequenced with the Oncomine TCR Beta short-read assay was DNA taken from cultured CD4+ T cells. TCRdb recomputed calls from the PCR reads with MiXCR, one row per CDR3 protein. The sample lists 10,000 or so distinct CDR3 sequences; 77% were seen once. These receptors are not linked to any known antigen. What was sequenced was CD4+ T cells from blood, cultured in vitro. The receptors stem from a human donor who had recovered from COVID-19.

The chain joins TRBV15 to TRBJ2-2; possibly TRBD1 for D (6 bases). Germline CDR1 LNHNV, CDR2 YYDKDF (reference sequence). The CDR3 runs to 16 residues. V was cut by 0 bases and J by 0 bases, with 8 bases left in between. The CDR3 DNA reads TGTGCCACCAGCAGAGATACAGGGCCGAACACCGGGGAGCTGTTTTTT. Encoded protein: CATSRDTGPNTGELFF.

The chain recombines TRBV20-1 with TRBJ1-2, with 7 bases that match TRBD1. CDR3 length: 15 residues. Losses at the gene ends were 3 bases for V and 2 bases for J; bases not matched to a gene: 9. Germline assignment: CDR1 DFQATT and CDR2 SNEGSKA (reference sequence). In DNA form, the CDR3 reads TGCAGTGCTAGCAGGGGGTACGGGAGAAACTATGGCTACACCTTC. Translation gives CSASRGYGRNYGYTF.

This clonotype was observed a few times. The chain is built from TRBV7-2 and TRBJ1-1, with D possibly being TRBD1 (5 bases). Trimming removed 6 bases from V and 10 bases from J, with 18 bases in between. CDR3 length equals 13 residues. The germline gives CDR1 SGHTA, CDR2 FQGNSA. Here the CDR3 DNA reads TGTGCCAGCAGTCCTGAGAGATATAGGGGAGCTTTCTTT. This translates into CASSPERYRGAFF.

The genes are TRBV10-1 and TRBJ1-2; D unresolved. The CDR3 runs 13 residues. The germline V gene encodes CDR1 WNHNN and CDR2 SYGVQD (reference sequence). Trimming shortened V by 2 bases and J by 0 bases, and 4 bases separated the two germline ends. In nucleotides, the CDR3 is TGCGCCAGCAGTGAGACAGCTAACTATGGCTACACCTTC. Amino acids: CASSETANYGYTF.

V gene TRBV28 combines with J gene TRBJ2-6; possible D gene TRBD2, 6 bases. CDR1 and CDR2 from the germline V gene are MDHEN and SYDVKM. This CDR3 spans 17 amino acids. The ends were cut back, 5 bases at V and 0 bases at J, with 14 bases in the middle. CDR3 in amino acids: CASSRPGVSSGANVLTF. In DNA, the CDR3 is TGTGCCAGCAGTCGACCGGGGGTCTCCTCTGGGGCCAACGTCCTGACTTTC.

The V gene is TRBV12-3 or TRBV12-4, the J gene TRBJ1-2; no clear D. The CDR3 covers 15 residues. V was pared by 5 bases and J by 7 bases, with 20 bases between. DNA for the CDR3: TGTGCCAGCAGTCCCCGGGCAAGCCCACGAGGTGGCTACACCTTC. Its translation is CASSPRASPRGGYTF.

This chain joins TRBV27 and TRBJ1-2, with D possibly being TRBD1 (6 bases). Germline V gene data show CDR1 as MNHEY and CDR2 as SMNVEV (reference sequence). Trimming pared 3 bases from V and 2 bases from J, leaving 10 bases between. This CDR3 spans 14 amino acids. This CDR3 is CASSLTGTNYGYTF. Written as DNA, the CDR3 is TGTGCCAGCAGTTTGACCGGGACAAACTATGGCTACACCTTC.

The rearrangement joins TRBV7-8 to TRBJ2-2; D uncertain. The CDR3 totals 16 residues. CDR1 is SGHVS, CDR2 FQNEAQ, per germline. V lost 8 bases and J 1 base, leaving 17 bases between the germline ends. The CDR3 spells CASGRRSVQNTGELFF. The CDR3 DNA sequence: TGTGCCAGCGGCCGTCGTTCGGTGCAGAACACCGGGGAGCTGTTTTTT.

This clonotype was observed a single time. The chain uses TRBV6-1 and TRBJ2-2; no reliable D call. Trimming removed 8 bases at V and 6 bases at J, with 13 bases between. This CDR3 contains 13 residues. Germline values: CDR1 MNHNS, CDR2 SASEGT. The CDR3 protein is CASVYQFAGELFF. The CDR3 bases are TGTGCCAGCGTCTACCAATTTGCCGGGGAGCTGTTTTTT.